The 12 T cell receptor beta chains given below trace back to one sample, sequenced in a study of shared clonotypes between healthy human individuals. Generated by immunoSEQ multiplex PCR, the TCRdb table keeps only in-frame clones and is missing some. The repertoire holds about 2.5 million clones, with 85% to 95% as singletons. Material for sequencing was naive CD4+ T cells from PBMCs. The subset: CD45RA+ positively selected. The source of these receptors is a man between 18 and 35 years old in good health. Some clones in this sample may be carry-over from other donors' samples.

This clone was recorded once. The chain recombines TRBV28 with TRBJ2-4, with a tentative D call TRBD1 (6 bases). Germline V gene data show CDR1 as MDHEN and CDR2 as SYDVKM. The CDR3 has 11 residues. With 9 bases removed from V and 5 bases from J, the gap between germline ends came to 8 bases. The chain's CDR3 is CASSGENIQYF. For the CDR3, the DNA is TGTGCCAGTTCAGGGGAAAACATTCAGTACTTC.

The chain couples TRBV7-2 to TRBJ2-2, with 7 bases matching TRBD2. This CDR3 is built from 15 residues. With 5 bases clipped from V and 4 bases from J, the junction kept 7 bases outside the gene matches. Germline CDR1 reads SGHTA; CDR2 reads FQGNSA. The CDR3 DNA is TGTGCCAGCAGCCGCGGGAGTATGGGCACCGGGGAGCTGTTTTTT. Protein: CASSRGSMGTGELFF. Drawing the rest from reference TRBV7-2 and TRBJ2-2, the complete variable domain is GAGVSQSPSNKVTEKGKDVELRCDPISGHTALYWYRQSLGQGLEFLIYFQGNSAPDKSGLPSDRFSAERTGGSVSTLTIQRTQQEDSAVYLCASSRGSMGTGELFFGEGSRLTVL.

Note on this clone: Other DNA sequences in this sample translate to the same CDR3. CDR3 nucleotides: TGTGCCAGCAGCGTAGGCGGGAGGGCCAGGGGAGATACGCAGTATTTT. Its protein product is CASSVGGRARGDTQYF. The chain couples TRBV9 to TRBJ2-3, with TRBD2 matching 9 bases. This CDR3 has 16 residues. Germline loops: CDR1 SGDLS, CDR2 YYNGEE. V lost 0 bases to trimming and J lost 5 bases; unmatched junction nucleotides: 7.

This chain connects TRBV6-5 to TRBJ2-3; 11 bases map to TRBD2. V dropped 2 bases and J dropped 3; count of bases not matched to a gene: 4. The CDR3 runs 16 residues. Germline lookup yields CDR1 MNHEY and CDR2 SVGAGI. The CDR3 loop is CASSYLAGGETDTQYF. The DNA of the CDR3 is TGTGCCAGCAGTTACCTAGCGGGAGGCGAGACAGATACGCAGTATTTT.

The chain combines TRBV5-1 with TRBJ2-4; D uncertain. Trimming took 1 base from V and 8 from J, leaving 19 bases between them. The CDR3 is made up of 16 amino acids. Germline V gene sequence: CDR1 SGHRS, CDR2 YFSETQ. DNA of the CDR3: TGCGCCAGCAGCTTGTCTCCCCGGGCAGAACGGCACATTCAGTACTTC. Its translation is CASSLSPRAERHIQYF.

The chain recombines TRBV11-2 with TRBJ2-1; D is unresolved. Germline values: CDR1 SGHAT, CDR2 FQNNGV. The CDR3 is 14 amino acids. The V end lost 2 bases, the J end lost 9 bases, and 14 bases lay between the germline ends. The CDR3 spells CASSLSRLLGEQFF. CDR3 sequence (DNA): TGTGCCAGCAGCTTATCTCGCCTCCTAGGTGAGCAGTTCTTC.

Notes on this clone: At the DNA level, this CDR3 is encoded by other sequences in the same sample as well. J is TRBJ1-2 and V is TRBV6-5; 9 nucleotides agree with TRBD1. With 0 bases clipped from V and 5 bases from J, the junction kept 1 base outside the gene matches. CDR3 length equals 14 residues. The germline V gene has CDR1 MNHEY and CDR2 SVGAGI. The CDR3 is CASSYSGQGYGYTF. In nucleotides, the CDR3 is TGTGCCAGCAGTTACTCCGGACAGGGGTATGGCTACACCTTC.

The chain couples TRBV14 to TRBJ2-7; TRBD1 aligns across 9 bases. This CDR3 has 16 residues. V trimming: 3 bases; J trimming: 4 bases; junction bases outside the gene matches: 10. Germline-derived CDR1 and CDR2 are SGHDN and FVKESK. The chain's CDR3 is CASSQYTGTGLYEQYF. The CDR3 region has the DNA TGTGCCAGCAGCCAGTATACCGGGACAGGGTTGTACGAGCAGTACTTC.

The CDR3 DNA sequence: TGTGCCAGCGTCACCCTGAGTGAAGCTTTCTTT. Protein product: CASVTLSEAFF. V and J are TRBV28 and TRBJ1-1, with unresolved D. This CDR3 is built from 11 residues. Germline values: CDR1 MDHEN, CDR2 SYDVKM. Trimming left V 8 bases short and J 7 bases short, with 11 bases between.

In regard to this clone: This specimen includes other DNA sequences encoding the same CDR3. This sequence joins TRBV6-5 and TRBJ2-7; no firm D call. The germline V gene encodes CDR1 MNHEY and CDR2 SVGAGI. The CDR3 is 14 amino acids. V lost 0 bases and J 0 bases, leaving 6 bases between the germline ends. The CDR3 sequence: CASSYSYSSYEQYF. CDR3 DNA sequence: TGTGCCAGCAGTTACTCGTACTCCTCCTACGAGCAGTACTTC.

This chain links TRBV11-3 with TRBJ2-2; unclear D gene. Trimming removed 4 bases at V and 4 bases at J, with 4 bases between. Per the germline V gene, CDR1 is SGHNT and CDR2 is YENEEA. The CDR3 has 12 residues. The CDR3 DNA reads TGTGCCAGCAGCTCTTCCACCGGGGAGCTGTTTTTT. It codes for CASSSSTGELFF. Full variable domain (remainder filled in from reference TRBV11-3 and TRBJ2-2): EAGVVQSPRYKIIEKKQPVAFWCNPISGHNTLYWYLQNLGQGPELLIRYENEEAVDDSQLPKDRFSAERLKGVDSTLKIQPAELGDSAVYLCASSSSTGELFFGEGSRLTVL.

This clone was detected only a few times. The J gene is TRBJ1-2, the V gene TRBV19; 7 bases fit TRBD1. The CDR3 sequence is 15 residues long. Germline CDR1 and CDR2: LNHDA and SQIVND (reference sequence). V lost 7 bases and J lost 4; bases outside the gene matches: 12. CDR3 sequence: CASTKSGGTVYGYTF. Here the CDR3 DNA reads TGTGCCAGTACCAAATCCGGTGGGACAGTCTATGGCTACACCTTC.